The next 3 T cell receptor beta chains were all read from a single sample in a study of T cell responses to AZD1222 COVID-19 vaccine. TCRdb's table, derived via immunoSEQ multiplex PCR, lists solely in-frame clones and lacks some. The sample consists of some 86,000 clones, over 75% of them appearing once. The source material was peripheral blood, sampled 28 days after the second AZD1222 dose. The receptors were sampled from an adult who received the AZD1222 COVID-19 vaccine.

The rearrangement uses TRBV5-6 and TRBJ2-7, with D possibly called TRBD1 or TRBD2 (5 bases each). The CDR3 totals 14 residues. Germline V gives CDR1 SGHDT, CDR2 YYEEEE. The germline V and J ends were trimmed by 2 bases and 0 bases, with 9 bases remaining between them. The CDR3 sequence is CASSLGDLSYEQYF. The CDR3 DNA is TGTGCCAGCAGCTTAGGGGACCTCTCCTACGAGCAGTACTTC.

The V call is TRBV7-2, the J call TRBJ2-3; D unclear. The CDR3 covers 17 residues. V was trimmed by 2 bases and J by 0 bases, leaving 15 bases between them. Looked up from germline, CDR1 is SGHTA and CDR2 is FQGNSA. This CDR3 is CASSLNSASPSTDTQYF. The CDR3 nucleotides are TGTGCCAGCAGCTTAAACTCGGCATCCCCTAGCACAGATACGCAGTATTTT.

The CDR3 reads CAWISLLRQDSNQPQHF. The DNA of the CDR3 is TGTGCCTGGATCTCGTTGTTGAGGCAGGACAGCAATCAGCCCCAGCATTTT. The chain links TRBV30 to TRBJ1-5; D ambiguous. The CDR3 is made up of 17 amino acids. V dropped 4 bases and J dropped 1 base, with 20 bases sitting between them. Germline V lookup: CDR1 GTSNPN, CDR2 SVGIG (reference sequence).